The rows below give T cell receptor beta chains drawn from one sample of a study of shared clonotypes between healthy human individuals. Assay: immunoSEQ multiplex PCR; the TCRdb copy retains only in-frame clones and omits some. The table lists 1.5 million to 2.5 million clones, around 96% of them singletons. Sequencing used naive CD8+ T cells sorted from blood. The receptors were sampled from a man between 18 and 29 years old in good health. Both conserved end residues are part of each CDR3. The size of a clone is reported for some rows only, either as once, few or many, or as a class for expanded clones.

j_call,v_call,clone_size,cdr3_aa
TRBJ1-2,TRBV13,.,CASSLGRSYGYTF
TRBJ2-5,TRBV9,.,CASSVGGLWETQYF
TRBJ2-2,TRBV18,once,CASSPITGELFF
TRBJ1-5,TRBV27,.,CASGAGYNQPQHF
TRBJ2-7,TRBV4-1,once,CASSQTSGRLYEQYF
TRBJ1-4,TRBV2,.,CASVGEKLFF
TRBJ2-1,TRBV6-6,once,CASSYTAGDNEQFF
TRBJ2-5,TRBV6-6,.,CASNGGSYETQYF
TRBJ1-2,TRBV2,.,CASSDAWDRNEGYTF
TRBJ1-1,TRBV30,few,CAWEQHENTEAFF
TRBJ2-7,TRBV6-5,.,CASSSSGGTYEQYF
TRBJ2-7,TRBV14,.,CASSQVGVAYEQYF
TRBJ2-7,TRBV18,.,CASSPQQGDSYEQYF
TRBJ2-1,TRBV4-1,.,CASSQDGERDSYNEQFF
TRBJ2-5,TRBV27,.,CASRFKGVETQYF
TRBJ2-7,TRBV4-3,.,CASSQAPSYEQYF
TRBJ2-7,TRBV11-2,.,CASSLGAGGYEQYF
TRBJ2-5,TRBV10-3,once,CAIITTSGGAPTQYF
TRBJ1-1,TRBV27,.,CASSKREAITEAFF
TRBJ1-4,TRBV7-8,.,CASSLVGRENEKLFF
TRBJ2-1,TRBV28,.,CASSFAKRDEQFF
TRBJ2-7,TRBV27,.,CASSFRGHEQYF
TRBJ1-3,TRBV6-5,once,CASSYDGRSSGNTIYF
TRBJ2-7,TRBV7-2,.,CASSRDSYSYEQYF
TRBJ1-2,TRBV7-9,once,CASSLEAGAFGGNYGYTF
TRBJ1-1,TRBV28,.,CASSLYSGTSNTEAFF
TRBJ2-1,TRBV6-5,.,CASSYDLSGRYNEQFF
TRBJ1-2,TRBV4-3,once,CASSLGGNYGYTF
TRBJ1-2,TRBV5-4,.,CASSLNRDGYTF
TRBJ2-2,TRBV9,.,CASSVWGWQETGELFF
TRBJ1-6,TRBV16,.,CASSQGPGRNSPLHF
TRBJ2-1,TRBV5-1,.,CASSLGTSLDYNEQFF
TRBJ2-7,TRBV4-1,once,CASSHGTAGYEQYF
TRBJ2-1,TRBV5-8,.,CASSFQGNEQFF
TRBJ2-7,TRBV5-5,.,CATAWAGGSYEQYF
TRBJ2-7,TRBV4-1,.,CASSQGQGLSEQYF
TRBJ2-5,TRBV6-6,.,CASSARLVDETQYF
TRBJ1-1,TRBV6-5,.,CASSGQDRGTEAFF